These 30 T cell receptor beta chains came from one sample sequenced in a study of T-cell memory formation after mild COVID-19. TCRdb re-derived calls from the 5' RACE reads in MiXCR, one entry per CDR3 protein. The data show 400,000 to 500,000 distinct CDR3 sequences, under 20% seen once. Sequenced sample: PBMCs or a T cell subset sorted from them (not recorded which). These receptors all come from a man aged 18-30 years who had mild COVID-19 (a few samples of this study predate the infection). Cell type and time point are not known.

This chain connects TRBV6-2 or TRBV6-3 to TRBJ1-1, with TRBD1 as a possible D gene (6 bases). Trimming stripped 5 bases from V and 6 bases from J, with 22 bases between. Germline CDR1 is MNHEY and CDR2 is SVGEGT. The CDR3 has 16 amino acids. CDR3 DNA: TGTGCCAGCAGTCCCACGGCAGGACAGCACCTTCCTGAAGCTTTCTTT. Its translation: CASSPTAGQHLPEAFF.

The rearrangement links TRBV12-3 or TRBV12-4 to TRBJ2-5; TRBD2 matches 9 bases. This CDR3 is built from 15 residues. J gave up 2 bases and V 6 bases, and 7 bases lay outside the gene matches. The CDR3 region has the DNA TGTGCCAGCAGCCCTCGCGGGGGGGCTCAAGAGACCCAGTACTTC. Translation: CASSPRGGAQETQYF.

The chain is built from TRBV12-3 or TRBV12-4 and TRBJ2-1, with TRBD1 as a possible D gene (6 bases). The CDR3 runs to 14 residues. Trimming took 1 base from V and 9 from J, leaving 13 bases between them. CDR3 protein: CASSLVAGAGEQFF. The CDR3 DNA is TGTGCCAGCAGTTTAGTGGCAGGGGCCGGTGAGCAGTTCTTC.

Regarding this clonotype: With a much larger clone just one base away, this may be a read error. The rearrangement uses TRBV5-1 and TRBJ1-2; D may be TRBD1 (6 bases). Trimming left V 8 bases short and J 8 bases short, with 19 bases between. Germline CDR1 is SGHRS and CDR2 is YFSETQ. The CDR3 loop spans 13 amino acids. CDR3 bases: TGCGCCAGAAGCGGAGGACAGCGTTTGGGCTACACCTTC. The encoded protein is CARSGGQRLGYTF.

This clonotype has just a few counts. The rearrangement uses TRBV28 and TRBJ2-3; 10 positions agree with TRBD2. This CDR3 is built from 16 residues. Germline assignment: CDR1 MDHEN and CDR2 SYDVKM. V lost 2 bases and J lost 3; bases outside the gene matches: 5. For the CDR3, the DNA is TGTGCCAGCAGTTTAGGTCCGGGACTAGCGACAGATACGCAGTATTTT. It is translated as CASSLGPGLATDTQYF. Using reference TRBV28 and TRBJ2-3 for the parts outside the CDR3, the full variable domain is DVKVTQSSRYLVKRTGEKVFLECVQDMDHENMFWYRQDPGLGLRLIYFSYDVKMKEKGDIPEGYSVSREKKERFSLILESASTNQTSMYLCASSLGPGLATDTQYFGPGTRLTVL.

In its sample, this clonotype was seen a few times. This chain uses TRBV7-3 with TRBJ2-2; TRBD2 aligns across 9 bases. The CDR3 spans 18 residues. Per germline, CDR1 SGHTA and CDR2 FQGTGA. V lost 5 bases to trimming and J lost 4 bases; unmatched junction nucleotides: 14. The chain's CDR3 is CASSPQGRGGFVTGELFF. CDR3 nucleotide sequence: TGTGCCAGCAGCCCCCAGGGGCGGGGGGGATTCGTCACCGGGGAGCTGTTTTTT.

The table lists this clonotype with a count of one. The rearrangement links TRBV12-3 or TRBV12-4 to TRBJ2-3, with 9 positions matching TRBD1. V lost 5 bases and J lost 2; bases outside the gene matches: 8. The CDR3 spans 16 residues. As DNA, the CDR3 is TGTGCCAGCAGTGGACAGGGGAGTTGGGCCACAGATACGCAGTATTTT. Its protein is CASSGQGSWATDTQYF.

This clonotype is a singleton in its sample. The junction departs from germline at one end; a sequencing error may be responsible. The chain has TRBV14 and TRBJ2-7; a possible D gene is TRBD1 (5 bases). The CDR3 spans 14 residues. Germline V CDR1 and CDR2: SGHDN, FVKESK. The CDR3 coding sequence is TGTGCCAGCCGCCAGAGTGACAGATCCTACGAGCAGTACTTC. Its protein product is CASRQSDRSYEQYF.

The CDR3 loop is CSVGTGNEQFF. In nucleotides, the CDR3 is TGCAGCGTGGGAACCGGGAATGAGCAGTTCTTC. The chain has TRBV29-1 and TRBJ2-1; D remains ambiguous. Germline CDR1 is SQVTM and CDR2 is ANQGSEA. Trimming removed 6 bases from V and 7 bases from J, with 10 bases in between. The CDR3 runs to 11 residues.

This rearrangement joins TRBV9 to TRBJ2-1; D may correspond to TRBD1 or TRBD2 (5 bases each). There are 13 residues in the CDR3. Germline V CDR1 and CDR2: SGDLS, YYNGEE. V was cut by 0 bases and J by 10 bases, with 11 bases left in between. CDR3 DNA sequence: TGTGCCAGCAGCGTAGTTGTGGGGGAGGAGCAGTTCTTC. The encoded protein is CASSVVVGEEQFF. Full variable domain (rest looked up from reference TRBV9 and TRBJ2-1): DSGVTQTPKHLITATGQRVTLRCSPRSGDLSVYWYQQSLDQGLQFLIQYYNGEERAKGNILERFSAQQFPDLHSELNLSSLELGDSALYFCASSVVVGEEQFFGPGTRLTVL.

This clonotype has more than one count but fewer than ten. The junction and the germline gene differ at one end; a read error may be behind it. The chain uses TRBV18 and TRBJ1-5; no firm D call. This CDR3 contains 14 residues. Germline CDR1 and CDR2: KGHSH and LQKENI. Here the CDR3 reads CASSPGRSNQHQHF. CDR3 DNA sequence: TGTGCCAGCTCACCAGGCAGGAGCAATCAGCACCAGCATTTT.

The genes are TRBV5-1 and TRBJ2-5; 9 positions match TRBD1. The CDR3 totals 14 residues. Germline-derived CDR1 and CDR2 are SGHRS and YFSETQ. V was pared by 0 bases and J by 5 bases, with 2 bases of the junction left unmatched. The CDR3 reads CASSLDRGLETQYF. The CDR3 DNA reads TGCGCCAGCAGCTTGGACAGGGGGCTTGAGACCCAGTACTTC.

This clonotype has more than one count but fewer than ten. J is TRBJ2-1 and V is TRBV4-3, with D hard to call. The CDR3 contains 14 residues. Germline V gives CDR1 LGHNA, CDR2 YSLEER. The germline V and J ends were trimmed by 4 bases and 7 bases, with 14 bases remaining between them. CDR3 protein: CASSPSIGPNEQFF. The CDR3 DNA reads as TGCGCCAGCAGCCCTTCCATCGGGCCAAATGAGCAGTTCTTC.

This clonotype has just a few counts. J is TRBJ2-3 and V is TRBV12-3 or TRBV12-4; 12 nucleotides match TRBD2. This CDR3 has 16 residues. J lost 4 bases, V lost 5 bases, and 7 bases had no gene match. The CDR3 DNA reads as TGTGCCAGCAGTCGGACTAGCGGGACTGGCGCAGATACGCAGTATTTT. Its translation is CASSRTSGTGADTQYF.

This clonotype has only a few counts. The chain carries TRBV10-2 and TRBJ2-2; D not certain. Per the germline V gene, CDR1 is WSHSY and CDR2 is SAAADI. The CDR3 runs to 12 residues. V gave up 2 bases and J gave up 5 bases, with 3 bases separating them. CDR3 sequence: CASSERTGELFF. The CDR3 region has the DNA TGCGCCAGCAGTGAGCGAACCGGGGAGCTGTTTTTT.

This clonotype turned up a few times. The rearrangement links TRBV7-9 to TRBJ1-1; D is uncertain. Germline V gives CDR1 SEHNR, CDR2 FQNEAQ (reference sequence). The CDR3 runs to 13 residues. V lost 2 bases and J lost 6, with 10 bases in between. As DNA, the CDR3 is TGTGCCAGCAGCTTAATGGTTAGCCCTGAAGCTTTCTTT. This codes for CASSLMVSPEAFF.

The CDR3 loop is CASSQDGNSPLHF. The CDR3 DNA is TGTGCCAGCAGCCAAGATGGAAATTCACCCCTCCACTTT. The rearrangement links TRBV3-1 to TRBJ1-6; no clear D gene. The CDR3 consists of 13 residues. Trimming took 0 bases from V and 7 from J, leaving 4 bases between them. Germline lookup yields CDR1 LGHDT and CDR2 YNNKEL (reference sequence). Full variable domain (outside the CDR3, taken from reference TRBV3-1 and TRBJ1-6): DTAVSQTPKYLVTQMGNDKSIKCEQNLGHDTMYWYKQDSKKFLKIMFSYNNKELIINETVPNRFSPKSPDKAHLNLHINSLELGDSAVYFCASSQDGNSPLHFGNGTRLTVT.

This clonotype is medium-sized (0.01 to 0.1%) in the sample. The genes are TRBV7-8 and TRBJ2-3; 10 bases agree with TRBD2. Germline V gene lookup returns CDR1 SGHVS and CDR2 FQNEAQ. The junction had 8 bases not matched to a gene; V was cut back by 5 bases and J by 6 bases. This CDR3 comprises 15 residues. This CDR3 reads CASSPQRGGRDTQYF. CDR3 sequence (DNA): TGTGCCAGCAGCCCCCAGCGGGGGGGCCGTGATACGCAGTATTTT.

CDR3 loop: CASSSGQGGGNEQYV. The DNA for the CDR3 is TGTGCCAGCTCATCGGGACAGGGGGGAGGAAACGAGCAGTACGTC. The chain links TRBV18 to TRBJ2-7, with 11 positions matching TRBD1. The CDR3 extends over 15 amino acids. The germline CDR1 and CDR2 sequences are KGHSH and LQKENI. Germline trimming cut 5 bases from V and 5 bases from J; bases unmatched to any gene: 8.

V and J are TRBV6-5 and TRBJ1-1, with D unclear. V was pared by 7 bases and J by 0 bases, with 9 bases between. CDR1 is MNHEY and CDR2 is SVGAGI in the germline V gene. The CDR3 runs to 13 residues. CDR3 region: CASTRTVNTEAFF. For the CDR3, the DNA is TGTGCCAGCACACGGACGGTGAACACTGAAGCTTTCTTT.

This clonotype was found many times. At one boundary the junction diverges from the germline segment, which might be a read error. The chain has TRBV5-1 and TRBJ2-1; weak D call: TRBD2 (6 bases). CDR1 and CDR2 (germline): SGHRS, YFSETQ. CDR3 length equals 15 residues. The CDR3 DNA is TGTGCCAGCAGCTTAGTCGGGAGCTCCTACAATGAGCAGTTCTTC. This sequence encodes CASSLVGSSYNEQFF. The full variable domain, completed using reference TRBV5-1 and TRBJ2-1, is KAGVTQTPRYLIKTRGQQVTLSCSPISGHRSVSWYQQTPGQGLQFLFEYFSETQRNKGNFPGRFSGRQFSNSRSEMNVSTLELGDSALYLCASSLVGSSYNEQFFGPGTRLTVL.

The chain links TRBV5-1 to TRBJ1-1; possibly TRBD1 for D (5 bases). Germline CDR1 is SGHRS and CDR2 is YFSETQ. The germline V and J ends were trimmed by 5 bases and 2 bases, with 19 bases remaining between them. CDR3 length: 16 amino acids. The CDR3 DNA reads TGCGCCAGCAGAAACCGGCAGGGTTGGATTAACACTGAAGCTTTCTTT. It encodes CASRNRQGWINTEAFF.

V usage is TRBV2 and J usage is TRBJ2-3, with 9 bases that match TRBD2. V lost 8 bases and J lost 5; bases outside the gene matches: 17. Germline V gene data show CDR1 as SNHLY and CDR2 as FYNNEI. This CDR3 region has 17 residues. The chain's CDR3 is CASVGEWASGAGDTQYF. In DNA form, the CDR3 reads TGTGCCAGCGTCGGAGAGTGGGCTAGCGGGGCCGGAGATACGCAGTATTTT.

This clonotype was seen many times. The rearrangement links TRBV19 to TRBJ1-5, with D unresolved. Germline CDR1 reads LNHDA; CDR2 reads SQIVND (reference sequence). V was cut by 2 bases and J by 7 bases, with 15 bases left in between. The CDR3 contains 15 residues. CDR3 in amino acids: CASSISQVRRQPQHF. CDR3 coding DNA: TGTGCCAGTAGTATAAGCCAGGTCCGGAGGCAGCCCCAGCATTTT.

This chain connects TRBV7-6 to TRBJ1-1, with TRBD1 as a possible D gene (6 bases). From germline, CDR1 is SGHVS and CDR2 FNYEAQ. This CDR3 has 13 residues. Deletions cut 5 bases from V and 7 bases from J, with 14 bases between. CDR3 nucleotides: TGTGCCAGCAGCGCTACAGGGTACGTTGAAGCTTTCTTT. Translated: CASSATGYVEAFF.

The chain carries TRBV12-3 or TRBV12-4 and TRBJ1-6; D is undetermined. V was shortened by 2 bases and J by 13 bases, with 9 bases between the two germline ends. The CDR3 length is 12 residues. The CDR3 DNA sequence: TGTGCCAGCAGTTTAATGGTTATGCCCCTCCACTTT. Translation gives CASSLMVMPLHF.

The sample holds many counts of this clonotype. The chain combines TRBV6-2 or TRBV6-3 with TRBJ2-7; 8 bases line up with TRBD2. There are 15 residues in the CDR3. With V trimmed by 6 bases and J by 3 bases, 10 bases remained unmatched. CDR1 and CDR2 (germline): MNHEY, SVGEGT. The CDR3 reads CASSPLSGGVYEQYV. CDR3 in DNA: TGTGCCAGCAGCCCCCTAAGCGGGGGTGTCTACGAGCAGTACGTC.

The chain couples TRBV5-4 to TRBJ2-7, with 10 bases identical to TRBD2. Germline V lookup: CDR1 SGHNT, CDR2 YYREEE (reference sequence). Trimming cost V 4 bases and J 2 bases; bases outside gene matches: 3. CDR3 size: 14 residues. CDR3 sequence: CASSTGTSAYEQYV. The CDR3 region has the DNA TGTGCCAGCAGCACCGGGACTAGCGCCTACGAGCAGTACGTC.

The CDR3 is CASSFVGVASLETQYF. DNA for the CDR3: TGCGCCAGCAGCTTTGTAGGGGTCGCGAGTTTAGAGACCCAGTACTTC. V usage is TRBV5-1 and J usage is TRBJ2-5; D perhaps matches TRBD1 (5 bases). The CDR3 loop spans 16 amino acids. Trimming cost V 2 bases and J 4 bases, with 18 bases left between them. CDR1 and CDR2 from the germline V gene are SGHRS and YFSETQ.

This clonotype was seen only a few times. The J gene is TRBJ1-2, the V gene TRBV4-3; D may be TRBD1 (5 bases). V lost 0 bases, J lost 9 bases, and 20 bases lay in between. CDR1 is LGHNA and CDR2 is YSLEER in the germline V gene. This CDR3 comprises 16 residues. The CDR3 reads CASSQDPADSPRSYTF. The DNA for the CDR3 is TGCGCCAGCAGCCAAGATCCCGCCGACAGCCCCCGGAGCTACACCTTC.